This entry is about one T cell receptor (beta chain). Its antigen remains unidentified. Per the germline V gene, CDR1 is MDHEN and CDR2 is SYDVKM. Trimming at V came to 9 bases and at J to 4 bases, leaving 3 bases not matched to a gene. This CDR3 contains 12 residues. The entry originates in a study of PD-L1 blockade in urothelial cancer. Background on the study: The analyses of blood took place 3 weeks (second dose) and 6 weeks after treatment start. Study results and limitations: TCR clonality was measured in pretreatment peripheral blood. Clonality below the median predicted better survival.

The time point is: pretreatment peripheral blood. Per-patient samples, pretreatment and on-treatment, numbered 1 to 8. Sequenced by immunoSEQ multiplex PCR; TCRdb stores in-frame clones only, minus some. Among 45,000 to 60,000 clones listed, over 75% were seen once. Sequences were derived from PBMCs, sampled around atezolizumab (anti-PD-L1) treatment. This clonotype originated in a man between 65 and 79 years old with urothelial cancer. The chain uses TRBV28 and TRBJ2-5, with 9 bases aligning to TRBD2. CDR3 residues: CASQAGGETQYF. The CDR3 nucleotides read TGTGCCAGTCAAGCGGGAGGAGAGACCCAGTACTTC.